Detailed here is one T cell receptor beta chain. The data originate from a study of OX40 agonist ivuxolimab in advanced cancers. Study as a whole: Clinicians treated patients with ivuxolimab, an agonistic anti-OX40 (CD134) antibody. Patients achieving partial responses numbered three: one hepatocellular carcinoma case and two cutaneous melanoma cases.

Produced via immunoSEQ multiplex PCR; TCRdb's table is partial and in-frame only. The repertoire holds approximately 82,000 clones, with around 86% as singletons. Germline loops: CDR1 SGHNT, CDR2 YENEEA. There are 14 residues in the CDR3. Deletions cut 3 bases from V and 4 bases from J, with 11 bases between. The sample consisted of CD4+ or CD8+ T cells sorted from blood, taken in a trial of the OX40 agonist ivuxolimab. The chain combines TRBV11-3 with TRBJ2-3, with D perhaps TRBD1 (5 bases). This receptor was obtained from an adult with an advanced solid tumor such as melanoma, head and neck, liver or kidney cancer. CDR3: CASSLSRAADTQYF. The CDR3, as DNA: TGTGCCAGCAGCTTGAGCAGGGCGGCAGATACGCAGTATTTT. The whole variable domain, remainder taken from reference TRBV11-3 and TRBJ2-3, is EAGVVQSPRYKIIEKKQPVAFWCNPISGHNTLYWYLQNLGQGPELLIRYENEEAVDDSQLPKDRFSAERLKGVDSTLKIQPAELGDSAVYLCASSLSRAADTQYFGPGTRLTVL.